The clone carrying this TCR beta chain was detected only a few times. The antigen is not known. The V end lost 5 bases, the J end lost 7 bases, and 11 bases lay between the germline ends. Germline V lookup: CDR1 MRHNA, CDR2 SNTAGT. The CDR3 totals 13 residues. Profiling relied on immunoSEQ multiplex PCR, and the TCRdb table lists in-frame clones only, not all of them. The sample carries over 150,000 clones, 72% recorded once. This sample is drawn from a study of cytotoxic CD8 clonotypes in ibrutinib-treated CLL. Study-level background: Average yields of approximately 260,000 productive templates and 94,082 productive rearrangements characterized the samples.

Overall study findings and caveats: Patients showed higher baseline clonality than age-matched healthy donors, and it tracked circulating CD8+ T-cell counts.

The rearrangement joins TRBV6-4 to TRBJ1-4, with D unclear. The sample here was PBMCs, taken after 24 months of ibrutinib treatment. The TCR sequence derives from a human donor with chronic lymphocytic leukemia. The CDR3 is CASSHGLGEKLFF. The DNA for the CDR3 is TGTGCCAGCAGTCATGGACTTGGTGAAAAACTGTTTTTT.